This TCR beta chain came from a study of cytomegalovirus exposure and HLA in healthy donors. Study details: Early released data had around 89 million unique TCRs, all coming from HLA-typed donors.

In the case of this clone: No antigen is known for it.

The CDR3 spans 18 residues. CDR1 is LGHNA, CDR2 YSLEER, per germline. V was clipped by 0 bases and J by 10 bases, with 22 bases between them. Study observations and caveats: In a later analysis, several top co-occurrence clusters appeared linked to parvovirus B19, influenza, CMV and Epstein-Barr virus.

PCR employed 60 Vbeta and 13 Jbeta primers. Sequenced by immunoSEQ multiplex PCR; TCRdb stores in-frame clones only, minus some. With under 150,000 clones in the sample, the ten largest clones hold about 2.5%. This sequence originates from a man between 40 and 49 years old in good health and CMV-seronegative. The chain employs TRBV4-3 and TRBJ1-6, with D maybe TRBD1 (6 bases). Sequencing used PBMCs. For the CDR3, the DNA is TGCGCCAGCAGCCAAGATTCTGGCAGGGGATATAATCGGTCACCCCTCCACTTT. Protein: CASSQDSGRGYNRSPLHF.